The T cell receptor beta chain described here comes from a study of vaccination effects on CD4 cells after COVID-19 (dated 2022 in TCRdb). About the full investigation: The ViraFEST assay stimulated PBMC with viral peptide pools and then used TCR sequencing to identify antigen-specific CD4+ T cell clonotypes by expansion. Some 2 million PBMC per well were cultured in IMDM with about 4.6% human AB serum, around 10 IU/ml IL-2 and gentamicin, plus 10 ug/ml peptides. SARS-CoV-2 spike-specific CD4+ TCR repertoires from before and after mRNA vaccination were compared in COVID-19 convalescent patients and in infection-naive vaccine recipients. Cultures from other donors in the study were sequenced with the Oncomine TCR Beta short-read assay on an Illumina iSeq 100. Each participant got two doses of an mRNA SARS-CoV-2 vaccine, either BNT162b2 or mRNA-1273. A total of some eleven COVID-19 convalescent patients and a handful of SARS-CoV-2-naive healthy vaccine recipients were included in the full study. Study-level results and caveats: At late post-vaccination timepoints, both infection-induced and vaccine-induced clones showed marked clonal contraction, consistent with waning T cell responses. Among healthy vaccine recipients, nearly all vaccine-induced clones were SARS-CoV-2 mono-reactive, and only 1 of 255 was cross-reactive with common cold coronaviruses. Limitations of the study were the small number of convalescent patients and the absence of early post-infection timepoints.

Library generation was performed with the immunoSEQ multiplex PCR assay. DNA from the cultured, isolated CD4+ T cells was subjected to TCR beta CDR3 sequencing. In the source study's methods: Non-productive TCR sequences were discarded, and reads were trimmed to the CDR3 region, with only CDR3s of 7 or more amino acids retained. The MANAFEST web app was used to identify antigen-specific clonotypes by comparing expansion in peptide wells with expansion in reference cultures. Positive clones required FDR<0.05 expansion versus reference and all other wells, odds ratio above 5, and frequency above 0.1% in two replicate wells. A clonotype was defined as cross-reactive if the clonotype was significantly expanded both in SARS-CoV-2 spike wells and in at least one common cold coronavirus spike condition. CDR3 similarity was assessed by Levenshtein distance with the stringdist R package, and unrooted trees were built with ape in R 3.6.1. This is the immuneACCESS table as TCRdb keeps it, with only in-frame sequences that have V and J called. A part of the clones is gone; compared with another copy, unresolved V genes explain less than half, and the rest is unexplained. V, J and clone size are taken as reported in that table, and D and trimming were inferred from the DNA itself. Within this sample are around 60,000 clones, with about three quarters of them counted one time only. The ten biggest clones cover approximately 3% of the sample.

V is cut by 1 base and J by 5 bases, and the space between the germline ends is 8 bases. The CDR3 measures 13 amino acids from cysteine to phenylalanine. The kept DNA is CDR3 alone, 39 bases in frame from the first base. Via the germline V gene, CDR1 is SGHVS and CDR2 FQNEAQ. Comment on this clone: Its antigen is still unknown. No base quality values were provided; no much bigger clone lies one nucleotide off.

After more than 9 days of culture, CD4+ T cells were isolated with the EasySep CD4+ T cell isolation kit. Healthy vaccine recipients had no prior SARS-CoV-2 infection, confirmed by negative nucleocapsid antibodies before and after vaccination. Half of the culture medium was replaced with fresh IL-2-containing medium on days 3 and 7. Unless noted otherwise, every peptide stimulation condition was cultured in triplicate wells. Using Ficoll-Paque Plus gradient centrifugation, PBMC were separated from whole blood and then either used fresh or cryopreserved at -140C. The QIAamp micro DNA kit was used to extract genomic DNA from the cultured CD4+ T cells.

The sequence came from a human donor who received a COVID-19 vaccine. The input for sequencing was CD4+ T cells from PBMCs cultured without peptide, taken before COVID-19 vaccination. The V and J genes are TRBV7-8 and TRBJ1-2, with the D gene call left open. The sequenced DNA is TGTGCCAGCAGCTTAGGGCCAGCATATGGCTACACCTTC. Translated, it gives CASSLGPAYGYTF.